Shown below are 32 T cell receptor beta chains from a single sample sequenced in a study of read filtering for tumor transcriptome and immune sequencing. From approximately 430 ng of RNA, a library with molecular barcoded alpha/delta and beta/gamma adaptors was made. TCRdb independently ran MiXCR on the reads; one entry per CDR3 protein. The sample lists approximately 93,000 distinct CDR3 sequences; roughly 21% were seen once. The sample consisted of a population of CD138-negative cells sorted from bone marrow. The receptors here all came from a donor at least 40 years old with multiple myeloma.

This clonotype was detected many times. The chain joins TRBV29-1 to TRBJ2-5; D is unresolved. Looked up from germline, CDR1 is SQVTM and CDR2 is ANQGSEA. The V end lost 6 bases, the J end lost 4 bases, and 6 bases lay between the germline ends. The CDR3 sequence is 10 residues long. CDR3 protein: CSVQRETQYF. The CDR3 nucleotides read TGCAGCGTCCAACGAGAGACCCAGTACTTC.

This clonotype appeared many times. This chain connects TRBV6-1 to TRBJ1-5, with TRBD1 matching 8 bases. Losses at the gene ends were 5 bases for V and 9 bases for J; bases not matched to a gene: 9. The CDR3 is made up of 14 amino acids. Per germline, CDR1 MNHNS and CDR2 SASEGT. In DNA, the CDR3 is TGTGCCAGCAGTAACAGGGGGGTGACGGGGCCCCAGCATTTT. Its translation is CASSNRGVTGPQHF.

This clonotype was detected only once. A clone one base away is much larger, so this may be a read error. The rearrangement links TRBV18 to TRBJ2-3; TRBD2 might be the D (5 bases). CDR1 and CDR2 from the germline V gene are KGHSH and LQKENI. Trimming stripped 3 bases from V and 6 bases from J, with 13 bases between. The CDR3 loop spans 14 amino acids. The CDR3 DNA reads TGTGCCAGCTCACCGCATGGGGAGTGGGATACGCAGTATTTT. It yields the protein CASSPHGEWDTQYF.

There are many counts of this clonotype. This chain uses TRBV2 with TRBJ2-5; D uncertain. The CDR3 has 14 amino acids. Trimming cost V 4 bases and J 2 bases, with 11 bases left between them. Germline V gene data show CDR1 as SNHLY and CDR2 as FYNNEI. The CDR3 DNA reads TGTGCCAGCAGTGGGGCAACTACTCAAGAGACCCAGTACTTC. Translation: CASSGATTQETQYF. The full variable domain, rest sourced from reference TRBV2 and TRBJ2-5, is EPEVTQTPSHQVTQMGQEVILRCVPISNHLYFYWYRQILGQKVEFLVSFYNNEISEKSEIFDDQFSVERPDGSNFTLKIRSTKLEDSAMYFCASSGATTQETQYFGPGTRLLVL.

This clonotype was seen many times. CDR3 DNA: TGCGCCAGCAGCTACGGACTAGCGGGGGGGCCTTACGAGCAGTACTTC. Translated: CASSYGLAGGPYEQYF. V is TRBV4-1 and J is TRBJ2-7; 15 bases map to TRBD2. Germline V gene lookup returns CDR1 MGHRA and CDR2 YSYEKL. Unmatched junction bases numbered 6, after V lost 5 bases and J lost 4 bases. There are 16 residues in the CDR3.

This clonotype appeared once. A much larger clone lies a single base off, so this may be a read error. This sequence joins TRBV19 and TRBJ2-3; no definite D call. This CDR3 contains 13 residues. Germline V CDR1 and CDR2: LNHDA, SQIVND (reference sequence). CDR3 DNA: TGTGCCGGTAGTTTCGTAGGCACAGATACGCAGTATTTT. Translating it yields CAGSFVGTDTQYF.

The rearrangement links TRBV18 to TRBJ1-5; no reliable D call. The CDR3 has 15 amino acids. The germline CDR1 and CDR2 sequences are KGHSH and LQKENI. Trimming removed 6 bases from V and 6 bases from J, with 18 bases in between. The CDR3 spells CASSRSGGQSQPQHF. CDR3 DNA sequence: TGTGCCAGCTCCCGGTCGGGAGGTCAGAGTCAGCCCCAGCATTTT.

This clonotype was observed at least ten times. The CDR3 protein is CASSFRGLRTEAFF. Here the CDR3 DNA reads TGTGCCAGCAGTTTCAGGGGGCTCAGGACTGAAGCTTTCTTT. The chain is built from TRBV28 and TRBJ1-1; TRBD1 matches at 8 bases. V dropped 3 bases and J dropped 5; count of bases not matched to a gene: 5. The CDR3 contains 14 residues. Per the germline V gene, CDR1 is MDHEN and CDR2 is SYDVKM.

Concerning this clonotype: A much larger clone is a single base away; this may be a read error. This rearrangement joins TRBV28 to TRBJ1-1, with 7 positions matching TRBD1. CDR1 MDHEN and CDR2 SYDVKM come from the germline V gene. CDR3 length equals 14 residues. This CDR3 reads CASVDRANRLEALF. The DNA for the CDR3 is TGTGCCAGCGTCGACAGGGCAAACCGTCTAGAAGCTTTATTT.

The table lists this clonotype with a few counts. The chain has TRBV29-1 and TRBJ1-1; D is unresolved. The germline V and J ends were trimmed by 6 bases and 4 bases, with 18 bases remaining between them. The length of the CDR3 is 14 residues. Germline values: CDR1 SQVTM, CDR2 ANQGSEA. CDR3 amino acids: CSVQPGRRVTEAFF. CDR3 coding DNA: TGCAGCGTCCAACCCGGCCGGAGGGTCACTGAAGCTTTCTTT. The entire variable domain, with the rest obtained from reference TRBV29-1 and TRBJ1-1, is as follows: SAVISQKPSRDICQRGTSLTIQCQVDSQVTMMFWYRQQPGQSLTLIATANQGSEATYESGFVIDKFPISRPNLTFSTLTVSNMSPEDSSIYLCSVQPGRRVTEAFFGQGTRLTVV.

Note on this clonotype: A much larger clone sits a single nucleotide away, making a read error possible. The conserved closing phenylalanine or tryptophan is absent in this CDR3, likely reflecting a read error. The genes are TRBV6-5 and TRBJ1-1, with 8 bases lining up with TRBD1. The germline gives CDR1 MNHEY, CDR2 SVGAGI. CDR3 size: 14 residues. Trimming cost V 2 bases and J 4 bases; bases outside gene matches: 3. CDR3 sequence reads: CASSYGTGGTEAFS. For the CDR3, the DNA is TGTGCCAGCAGTTACGGTACAGGGGGCACTGAAGCTTTCTCT.

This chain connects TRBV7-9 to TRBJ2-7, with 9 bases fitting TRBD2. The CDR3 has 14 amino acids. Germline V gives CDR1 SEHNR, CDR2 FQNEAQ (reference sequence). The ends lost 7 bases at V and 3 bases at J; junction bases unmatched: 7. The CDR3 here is CASNELAGHYEQYF. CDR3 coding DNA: TGTGCCAGCAATGAACTAGCGGGCCACTACGAGCAGTACTTC.

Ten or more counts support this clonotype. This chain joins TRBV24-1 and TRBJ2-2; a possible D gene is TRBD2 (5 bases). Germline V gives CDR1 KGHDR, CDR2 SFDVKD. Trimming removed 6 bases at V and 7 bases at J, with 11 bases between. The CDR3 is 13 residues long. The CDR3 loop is CATSTERFGELFF. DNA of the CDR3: TGTGCCACCAGTACCGAGCGGTTCGGGGAGCTGTTTTTT.

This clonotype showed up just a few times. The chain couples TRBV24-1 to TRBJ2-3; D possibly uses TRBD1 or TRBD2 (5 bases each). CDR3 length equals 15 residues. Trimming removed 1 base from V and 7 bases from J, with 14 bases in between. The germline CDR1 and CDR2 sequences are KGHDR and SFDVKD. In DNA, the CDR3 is TGTGCCACCAGTGATTTAGGGGACGCTCGAAATACGCAGTATTTT. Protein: CATSDLGDARNTQYF.

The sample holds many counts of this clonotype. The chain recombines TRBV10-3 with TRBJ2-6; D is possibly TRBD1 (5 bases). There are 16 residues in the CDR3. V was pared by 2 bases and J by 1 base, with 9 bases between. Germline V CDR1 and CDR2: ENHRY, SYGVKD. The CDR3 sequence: CAISENQGSGANVLTF. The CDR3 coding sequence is TGTGCCATCAGTGAGAACCAGGGTTCTGGGGCCAACGTCCTGACTTTC.

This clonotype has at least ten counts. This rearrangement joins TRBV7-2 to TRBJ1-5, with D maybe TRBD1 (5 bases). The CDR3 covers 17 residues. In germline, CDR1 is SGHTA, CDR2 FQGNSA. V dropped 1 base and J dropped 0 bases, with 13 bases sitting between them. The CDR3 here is CASSLVGARVSNQPQHF. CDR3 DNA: TGTGCCAGCAGCTTAGTCGGGGCCCGGGTTAGCAATCAGCCCCAGCATTTT.

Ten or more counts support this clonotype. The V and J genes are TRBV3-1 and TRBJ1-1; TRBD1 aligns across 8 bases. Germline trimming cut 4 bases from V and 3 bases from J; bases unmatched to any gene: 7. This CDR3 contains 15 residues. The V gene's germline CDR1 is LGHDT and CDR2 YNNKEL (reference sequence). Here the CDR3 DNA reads TGTGCCAGCAGCCGGTACAGGGGGGTGGACACTGAAGCTTTCTTT. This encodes CASSRYRGVDTEAFF.

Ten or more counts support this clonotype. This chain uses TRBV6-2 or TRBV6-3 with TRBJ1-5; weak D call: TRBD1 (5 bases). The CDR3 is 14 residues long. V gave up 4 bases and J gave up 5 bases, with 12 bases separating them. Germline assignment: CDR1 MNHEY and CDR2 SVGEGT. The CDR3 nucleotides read TGTGCCAGCAGTTCAAGTAGGGGCGATCAGCCCCAGCATTTT. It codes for CASSSSRGDQPQHF.

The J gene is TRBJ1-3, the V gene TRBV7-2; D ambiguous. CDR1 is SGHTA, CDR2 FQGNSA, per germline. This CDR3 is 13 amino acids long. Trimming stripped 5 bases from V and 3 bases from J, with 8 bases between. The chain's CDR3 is CASSLELGNTIYF. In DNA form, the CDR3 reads TGTGCCAGCAGCCTAGAGCTTGGAAACACCATATATTTT.

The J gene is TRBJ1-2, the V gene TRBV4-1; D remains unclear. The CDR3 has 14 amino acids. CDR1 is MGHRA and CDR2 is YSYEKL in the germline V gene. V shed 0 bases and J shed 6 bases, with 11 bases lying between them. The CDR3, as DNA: TGCGCCAGCAGCCAAGACGAGACAACTGATGGCTACACCTTC. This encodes CASSQDETTDGYTF.

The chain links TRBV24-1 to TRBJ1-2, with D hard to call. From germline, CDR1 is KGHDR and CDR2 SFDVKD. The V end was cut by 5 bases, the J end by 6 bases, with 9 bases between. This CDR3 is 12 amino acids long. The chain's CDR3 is CATSAGVDGYTF. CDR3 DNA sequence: TGTGCCACCAGTGCGGGAGTAGATGGCTACACCTTC.

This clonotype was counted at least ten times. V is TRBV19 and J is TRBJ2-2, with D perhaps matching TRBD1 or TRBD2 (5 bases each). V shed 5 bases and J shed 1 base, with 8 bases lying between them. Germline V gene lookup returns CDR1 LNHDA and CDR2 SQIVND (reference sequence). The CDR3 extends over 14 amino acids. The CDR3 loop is CASSRDGNTGELFF. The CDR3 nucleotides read TGTGCCAGTAGTCGGGACGGGAACACCGGGGAGCTGTTTTTT.

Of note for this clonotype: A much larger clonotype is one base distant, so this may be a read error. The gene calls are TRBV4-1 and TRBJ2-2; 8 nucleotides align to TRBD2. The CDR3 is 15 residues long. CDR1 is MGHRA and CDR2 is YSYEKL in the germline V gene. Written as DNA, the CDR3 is TGCGCCAGCAGCTCACCGGGTCAGGGTAGCGGGGAGCTGCTTTTT. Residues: CASSSPGQGSGELLF.

The CDR3 nucleotides are TGCGCCAGCAGCGTCGGGGGACCACAAGAGACCCAGTACTTC. This translates into CASSVGGPQETQYF. The chain couples TRBV5-1 to TRBJ2-5, with TRBD2 as a possible D gene (6 bases). The CDR3 length is 14 residues. With 4 bases removed from V and 2 bases from J, the gap between germline ends came to 12 bases. The germline CDR1 and CDR2 sequences are SGHRS and YFSETQ.

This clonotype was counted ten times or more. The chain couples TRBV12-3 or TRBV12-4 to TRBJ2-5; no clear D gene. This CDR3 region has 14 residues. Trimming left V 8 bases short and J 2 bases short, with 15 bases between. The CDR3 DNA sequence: TGTGCCAGCGGGCCCCGGGCGACACAAGAGACCCAGTACTTC. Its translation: CASGPRATQETQYF.

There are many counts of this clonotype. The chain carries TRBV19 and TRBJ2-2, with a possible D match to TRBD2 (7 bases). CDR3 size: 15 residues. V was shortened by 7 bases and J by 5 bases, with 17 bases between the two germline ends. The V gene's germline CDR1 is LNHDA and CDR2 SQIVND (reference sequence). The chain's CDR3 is CASKVSGGLTGELFF. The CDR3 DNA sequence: TGTGCCAGTAAGGTCTCGGGGGGCCTTACCGGGGAGCTGTTTTTT.

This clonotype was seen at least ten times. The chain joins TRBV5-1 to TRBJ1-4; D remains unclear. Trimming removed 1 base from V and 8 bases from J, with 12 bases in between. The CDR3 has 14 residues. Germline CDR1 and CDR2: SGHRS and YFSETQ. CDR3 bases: TGCGCCAGCAGCTTGACGGGGTTGCGAGAAAAACTGTTTTTT. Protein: CASSLTGLREKLFF.

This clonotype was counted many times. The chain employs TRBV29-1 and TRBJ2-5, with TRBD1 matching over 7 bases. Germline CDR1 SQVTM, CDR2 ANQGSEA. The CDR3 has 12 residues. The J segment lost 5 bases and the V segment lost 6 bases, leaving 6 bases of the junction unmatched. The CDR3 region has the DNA TGCAGCGTCAAGACAGGGCTGGAGACCCAGTACTTC. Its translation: CSVKTGLETQYF.

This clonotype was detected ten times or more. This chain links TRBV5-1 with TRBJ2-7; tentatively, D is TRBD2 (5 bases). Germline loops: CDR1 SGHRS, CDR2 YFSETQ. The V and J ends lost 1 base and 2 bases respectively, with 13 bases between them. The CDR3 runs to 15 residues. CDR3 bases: TGCGCCAGCAGCTTGTCAGTTAGCGCTCCCTACGAGCAGTACTTC. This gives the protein CASSLSVSAPYEQYF.

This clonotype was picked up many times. CDR3 sequence (DNA): TGTGCCAGCAGTCGGGTTATGAGGGAAGCCTACGAGCAGTACTTC. Residues: CASSRVMREAYEQYF. The rearrangement links TRBV28 to TRBJ2-7, with D tentatively TRBD2 (5 bases). The length of the CDR3 is 15 residues. Trimming pared 5 bases from V and 2 bases from J, leaving 16 bases between. From germline, CDR1 is MDHEN and CDR2 SYDVKM.

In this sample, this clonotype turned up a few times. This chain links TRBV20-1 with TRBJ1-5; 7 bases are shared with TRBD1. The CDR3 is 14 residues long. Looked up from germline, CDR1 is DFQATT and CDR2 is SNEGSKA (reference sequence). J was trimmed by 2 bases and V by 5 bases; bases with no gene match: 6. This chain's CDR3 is CSAGGGEGNQPQHF. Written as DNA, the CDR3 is TGCAGTGCTGGAGGGGGCGAGGGCAATCAGCCCCAGCATTTT.

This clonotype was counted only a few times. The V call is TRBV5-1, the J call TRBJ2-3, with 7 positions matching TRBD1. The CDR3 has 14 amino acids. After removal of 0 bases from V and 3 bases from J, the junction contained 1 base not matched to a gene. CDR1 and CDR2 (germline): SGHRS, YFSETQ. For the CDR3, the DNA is TGCGCCAGCAGCTTGGAGGGGGCAACAGATACGCAGTATTTT. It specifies CASSLEGATDTQYF.